This T cell receptor (beta chain) was obtained from a study of shared clonotypes between healthy human individuals. In the authors' workflow: In the immunoSEQ data, sequences were junction-only and lacked quality scores, so filtering differed. Sequencing was performed with immunoSEQ multiplex PCR; in TCRdb, only in-frame clones are kept and a portion is missing. D and trimming come from the DNA, and the V and J calls and clone size come from that table. The profile shows fewer than 1.6 million clones, around 98.5% of them singletons. The CDR3 loop spans 15 amino acids. CDR1 and CDR2 (germline): SGDLS, YYNGEE. Trimming stripped 2 bases from V and 0 bases from J, with 10 bases between. Study-wide findings and caveats: Among donors, sharing of clonotypes was expected to be affected by sequencing depth.

There were no recent acute infections or vaccinations among the donors, who were healthy HIV-negative adults. Memory CD4+ cells were the fraction left after CD45RA+ naive selection. A word on this clone: Its specificity is unknown. In the same sample, other DNA sequences code for this CDR3.

The sample comprised naive CD4+ T cells sorted from blood. As to subset: CD45RA+ positively selected. The chain carries TRBV9 and TRBJ2-3, with D possibly matching TRBD2 (6 bases). The receptor was derived from a man aged 25-45 years in good health. The CDR3 spells CASSVAGTSTDTQYF. The CDR3 nucleotides read TGTGCCAGCAGCGTTGCAGGGACTAGCACAGATACGCAGTATTTT.